This entry lists 18 T cell receptor beta chains sequenced from one sample in a study of T-cell reconstitution after alpha-beta-depleted transplantation in children. Preparation of the TCRbeta library was carried out with unique molecular identifiers. TCRdb recomputed calls from the PCR reads with MiXCR, one row per CDR3 protein. The sample records about 300,000 distinct CDR3 sequences, around 9.1% being singletons. The material sequenced was PBMCs, taken before TCRalphabeta/CD19-depleted stem cell transplant. The receptors originated from a boy under two years old with acute myeloid leukemia, due to receive a stem cell transplant.

This clonotype was counted ten times or more. This chain links TRBV5-1 with TRBJ2-2, with 7 bases aligning to TRBD2. The junction had 9 bases not matched to a gene; V was cut back by 5 bases and J by 5 bases. CDR3 length: 15 residues. Germline V lookup: CDR1 SGHRS, CDR2 YFSETQ. The CDR3 region is CASSSSGKGTGELFF. CDR3 sequence (DNA): TGCGCCAGCAGTTCCAGCGGGAAGGGAACCGGGGAGCTGTTTTTT. Based on the CDR3 plus reference TRBV5-1 and TRBJ2-2, the full variable domain is KAGVTQTPRYLIKTRGQQVTLSCSPISGHRSVSWYQQTPGQGLQFLFEYFSETQRNKGNFPGRFSGRQFSNSRSEMNVSTLELGDSALYLCASSSSGKGTGELFFGEGSRLTVL.

At least ten counts were recorded for this clonotype. The chain is built from TRBV10-3 and TRBJ2-3, with TRBD1 as a possible D gene (6 bases). The V end lost 4 bases, the J end lost 8 bases, and 10 bases lay between the germline ends. The CDR3 loop spans 12 amino acids. Germline loops: CDR1 ENHRY, CDR2 SYGVKD. The DNA of the CDR3 is TGTGCCATCAGTGGGACAGCATCTACGCAGTATTTT. Translated: CAISGTASTQYF.

This clonotype came up many times. The V gene is TRBV3-1, the J gene TRBJ2-7, with a possible D match to TRBD2 (6 bases). The V end was cut by 1 base, the J end by 3 bases, with 10 bases between. The CDR3 loop spans 14 amino acids. Germline assignment: CDR1 LGHDT and CDR2 YNNKEL (reference sequence). CDR3 DNA: TGTGCCAGCAGCCAAGCGGGACTCTACTACGAGCAGTACTTC. Its protein product is CASSQAGLYYEQYF.

This clonotype has at least ten counts. V usage is TRBV28 and J usage is TRBJ2-5, with D uncertain. This CDR3 contains 14 residues. The ends were cut back, 2 bases at V and 5 bases at J, with 12 bases in the middle. The germline CDR1 and CDR2 sequences are MDHEN and SYDVKM. DNA of the CDR3: TGTGCCAGCAGTTTAATAGGGTTCGGGGAGACCCAGTACTTC. It encodes CASSLIGFGETQYF.

The chain is built from TRBV19 and TRBJ2-4, with D tentatively TRBD1 (5 bases). The V gene's germline CDR1 is LNHDA and CDR2 SQIVND (reference sequence). This CDR3 comprises 16 residues. Trimming removed 6 bases from V and 0 bases from J, with 15 bases in between. The CDR3 DNA reads as TGTGCCAGTAGCCCAGGGAAGGTCTCAGCCAAAAACATTCAGTACTTC. It specifies CASSPGKVSAKNIQYF. The variable domain in full, completed from reference TRBV19 and TRBJ2-4, reads DGGITQSPKYLFRKEGQNVTLSCEQNLNHDAMYWYRQDPGQGLRLIYYSQIVNDFQKGDIAEGYSVSREKKESFPLTVTSAQKNPTAFYLCASSPGKVSAKNIQYFGAGTRLSVL.

A few counts support this clonotype. The gene calls are TRBV29-1 and TRBJ2-7; 9 positions match TRBD1. The V and J ends lost 3 bases and 7 bases, in that order; junction bases with no gene match: 7. CDR1 and CDR2 from the germline V gene are SQVTM and ANQGSEA. The CDR3 is made up of 13 amino acids. The CDR3 nucleotides are TGCAGCGTTGAGGGGACAGGGTCGAGGGAGCAGTACTTC. This codes for CSVEGTGSREQYF.

This clonotype appeared many times. The J gene is TRBJ1-3, the V gene TRBV5-1, with TRBD1 identical over 10 bases. This CDR3 is built from 16 residues. The trim removed 0 bases at V and 3 bases at J, leaving 3 bases unmatched. Germline CDR1 is SGHRS and CDR2 is YFSETQ. The CDR3 here is CASSLGQGAYGNTIYF. CDR3 coding DNA: TGCGCCAGCAGCTTGGGACAGGGGGCGTATGGAAACACCATATATTTT.

This clonotype came up many times. The gene calls are TRBV4-3 and TRBJ2-4, with 7 bases identical to TRBD1. Germline V gene sequence: CDR1 LGHNA, CDR2 YSLEER. This CDR3 is 14 amino acids long. V shed 2 bases and J 9 bases; nucleotides not matched to a gene: 7. DNA for the CDR3: TGCGCCAGCAGCCAAAAGACAGGGTCGGGCATTCAGTACTTC. Its protein is CASSQKTGSGIQYF.

Of note for this clonotype: Possible read error: a much larger clone is one base away. The chain joins TRBV7-6 to TRBJ2-7; D perhaps matches TRBD2 (6 bases). The CDR3 runs to 14 residues. CDR1 and CDR2 (germline): SGHVS, FNYEAQ. Trimming shortened V by 0 bases and J by 8 bases, and 14 bases separated the two germline ends. The CDR3: CASSLAGRDKKQYF. CDR3 in DNA: TGTGCCAGCAGCTTAGCGGGGCGGGATAAGAAGCAGTACTTC.

This clonotype was recorded many times. The chain couples TRBV9 to TRBJ2-1; 9 nucleotides line up with TRBD2. Losses at the gene ends were 0 bases for V and 7 bases for J; bases not matched to a gene: 8. Germline V lookup: CDR1 SGDLS, CDR2 YYNGEE. The length of the CDR3 is 16 residues. The DNA for the CDR3 is TGTGCCAGCAGCGTAGTCTCTAGCGGGAAAGGTAATGAGCAGTTCTTC. Its translation is CASSVVSSGKGNEQFF.

The table lists this clonotype with a few counts. The chain joins TRBV5-1 to TRBJ2-6; the D is unclear. In germline, CDR1 is SGHRS, CDR2 YFSETQ. The CDR3 covers 17 residues. The V gene lost 1 base and the J gene lost 1 base, with 12 bases spanning the gap. Here the CDR3 DNA reads TGCGCCAGCAGCTTGTGGGGTCAAGCATCTGGGGCCAACGTCCTGACTTTC. It translates to CASSLWGQASGANVLTF.

This clonotype was observed at least ten times. This chain uses TRBV7-3 with TRBJ2-4; D may correspond to TRBD1 or TRBD2 (6 bases each). The CDR3 totals 13 residues. CDR1 is SGHTA, CDR2 FQGTGA, per germline. V was cut by 5 bases and J by 8 bases, with 13 bases left in between. The CDR3 loop is CASSQGRTDIQYF. The CDR3 nucleotides read TGTGCCAGCAGCCAGGGGAGGACGGACATTCAGTACTTC.

This clonotype has at least ten counts. The CDR3 sequence is CASSLGEVVGAEAFF. CDR3 DNA: TGTGCCAGCAGCTTGGGTGAGGTGGTGGGGGCTGAAGCTTTCTTT. V and J are TRBV7-6 and TRBJ1-1; tentatively, D is TRBD1 (5 bases). CDR3 length: 15 amino acids. The V gene lost 3 bases and the J gene lost 6 bases, with 17 bases spanning the gap. Germline assignment: CDR1 SGHVS and CDR2 FNYEAQ.

The DNA for the CDR3 is TGTGCCAGCAAGCATGGCGGGGGCCAAAGGCCCTACAATGAGCAGTTCTTC. It is translated as CASKHGGGQRPYNEQFF. V usage is TRBV6-2 or TRBV6-3 and J usage is TRBJ2-1; TRBD2 might be the D (7 bases). This CDR3 region has 17 residues. Trimming removed 7 bases from V and 2 bases from J, with 21 bases in between. CDR1 and CDR2 from the germline V gene are MNHEY and SVGEGT.

This clonotype was counted many times. The rearrangement joins TRBV6-1 to TRBJ2-1, with D unclear. V was trimmed by 1 base and J by 9 bases, leaving 16 bases between them. CDR1 and CDR2 from the germline V gene are MNHNS and SASEGT. The CDR3 extends over 15 amino acids. This CDR3 is CASSEVGPRYGEQFF. CDR3 in DNA: TGTGCCAGCAGTGAAGTGGGCCCTCGGTATGGTGAGCAGTTCTTC.

This clonotype was seen repeatedly, ten times or more. V and J are TRBV20-1 and TRBJ2-1; D ambiguous. The CDR3 has 15 amino acids. CDR1 and CDR2 (germline): DFQATT, SNEGSKA (reference sequence). V lost 5 bases to trimming and J lost 0 bases, with 14 bases between them. The CDR3 coding sequence is TGCAGTGCTGTTTCCTTTGAGAGCTCCTACAATGAGCAGTTCTTC. This sequence encodes CSAVSFESSYNEQFF.

Note on this clonotype: A much larger clone lies one base from this, so it may be a read error. This chain uses TRBV5-1 with TRBJ2-3, with 14 bases identical to TRBD2. Per germline, CDR1 SGHRS and CDR2 YFSETQ. The CDR3 sequence is 18 residues long. With 3 bases clipped from V and 3 bases from J, the junction kept 9 bases outside the gene matches. The CDR3 DNA is TGCGCCAGCAGCTGGGGACTAGCGGGGGCCCTGACGACAGATACGCAGTATTTT. It is translated as CASSWGLAGALTTDTQYF.

This clonotype has at least ten counts. The chain carries TRBV7-8 and TRBJ1-6; D uncertain. The CDR3 consists of 18 residues. Deletions cut 4 bases from V and 0 bases from J, with 16 bases between. The V gene's germline CDR1 is SGHVS and CDR2 FQNEAQ. The DNA of the CDR3 is TGTGCCAGCAGCTCCCCCGTTCGGTCTAGCTCCTATAATTCACCCCTCCACTTT. This sequence encodes CASSSPVRSSSYNSPLHF.